This entry lists 32 T cell receptor beta chains sequenced from one sample in a study of T cells after posttransplantation cyclophosphamide. The method was immunoSEQ multiplex PCR; TCRdb's version includes in-frame clones alone and lacks a portion of them. Of approximately 45,000 clones in the sample, around 90% were seen once. Cyclophosphamide on days +3 and +4 followed busulfan-fludarabine conditioning and a marrow graft. The material sequenced was PBMCs, taken 62 days after allogeneic stem cell transplant with posttransplant cyclophosphamide. The source is a male patient aged 60 to 75 who received an allogeneic stem cell transplant from a related donor and was CMV-positive. Some of the T cells may derive from the graft donor.

This chain links TRBV10-2 with TRBJ2-7, with TRBD1 identical over 8 bases. The CDR3 sequence is 14 residues long. V trimming: 6 bases; J trimming: 2 bases; junction bases outside the gene matches: 6. Germline V gene data show CDR1 as WSHSY and CDR2 as SAAADI. The CDR3 protein is CASRRGTGPYEQYV. The CDR3 bases are TGCGCCAGCAGACGGGGGACAGGACCCTACGAGCAGTACGTC.

The chain is built from TRBV6-1 and TRBJ1-5; possible D gene TRBD1, 6 bases. V was cut by 4 bases and J by 4 bases, with 8 bases left in between. The germline CDR1 and CDR2 sequences are MNHNS and SASEGT. The CDR3 covers 13 residues. The CDR3 coding sequence is TGTGCCAGCAGTGGACAGGTGAATCAGCCCCAGCATTTT. It yields the protein CASSGQVNQPQHF.

This chain connects TRBV11-2 to TRBJ2-7, with 10 nucleotides matching TRBD1. Germline loops: CDR1 SGHAT, CDR2 FQNNGV. This CDR3 has 13 amino acids. V was clipped by 10 bases and J by 5 bases; unmatched bases: 8. The chain's CDR3 is CANSGTGAHEQYF. The CDR3, as DNA: TGTGCCAACTCCGGGACAGGGGCCCACGAGCAGTACTTC.

The rearrangement joins TRBV30 to TRBJ1-1, with D possibly matching TRBD1 (6 bases). V lost 4 bases and J 0 bases, leaving 12 bases between the germline ends. The germline V gene has CDR1 GTSNPN and CDR2 SVGIG (reference sequence). The CDR3 sequence is 14 residues long. This chain's CDR3 is CAWKRTAMNTEAFF. The CDR3, as DNA: TGTGCCTGGAAGAGGACAGCTATGAACACTGAAGCTTTCTTT.

The chain has TRBV6-1 and TRBJ2-3, with TRBD2 identical over 11 bases. The V and J ends lost 6 bases and 1 base, in that order; junction bases with no gene match: 3. Germline assignment: CDR1 MNHNS and CDR2 SASEGT. The CDR3 is 15 residues long. This CDR3 reads CASSSLAGGTDTQYF. CDR3 in DNA: TGTGCCAGCAGCTCACTAGCGGGGGGCACAGATACGCAGTATTTT.

This clone was found once. A read error may produce the germline difference seen at one junction end. The rearrangement joins TRBV10-3 to TRBJ2-7, with TRBD1 matching over 9 bases. Germline values: CDR1 ENHRY, CDR2 SYGVKD. CDR3 length: 11 residues. The CDR3 sequence: CATGGPYEQYF. The CDR3 nucleotides are TGCGCGACAGGGGGGCCCTACGAGCAGTACTTC.

This chain links TRBV5-1 with TRBJ2-2; 9 nucleotides agree with TRBD2. Trimming took 1 base from V and 5 from J; bases not matched to a gene: 6. Germline lookup yields CDR1 SGHRS and CDR2 YFSETQ. The CDR3 has 16 residues. CDR3 bases: TGCGCCAGCAGCTTGTCGTTTGCGGGGGGGACCGGGGAGCTGTTTTTT. Translating it yields CASSLSFAGGTGELFF.

The chain combines TRBV6-1 with TRBJ2-3, with D perhaps matching TRBD2 (6 bases). The ends were cut back, 7 bases at V and 2 bases at J, with 16 bases in the middle. This CDR3 contains 15 residues. Germline V gives CDR1 MNHNS, CDR2 SASEGT. The CDR3 loop is CASTSAGSTTDTQYF. CDR3 coding DNA: TGTGCCAGCACAAGTGCGGGGTCCACCACAGATACGCAGTATTTT.

The V call is TRBV9, the J call TRBJ2-2; tentative D call: TRBD1 (6 bases). Germline V gene data show CDR1 as SGDLS and CDR2 as YYNGEE. The ends were cut back, 5 bases at V and 2 bases at J, with 10 bases in the middle. The CDR3 totals 14 residues. CDR3 coding DNA: TGTGCCAGCAGGCAGGGGCCCAACACCGGGGAGCTGTTTTTT. Translation gives CASRQGPNTGELFF.

This clone was detected only once. The chain links TRBV18 to TRBJ1-3, with TRBD1 matching 7 bases. In germline, CDR1 is KGHSH, CDR2 LQKENI. The CDR3 covers 17 residues. The trim removed 2 bases at V and 2 bases at J, leaving 9 bases unmatched. CDR3 in amino acids: CASSPNPPTGTGNTIYF. The CDR3 region has the DNA TGTGCCAGCTCACCAAACCCTCCGACAGGGACTGGAAACACCATATATTTT.

The CDR3 nucleotides are TGCGCCAGCAGCCAAGTATGGACTAGCGGGGGCCGGCGGTTCTTC. This sequence encodes CASSQVWTSGGRRFF. The V and J genes are TRBV4-1 and TRBJ2-1, with 13 bases aligning to TRBD2. Unmatched junction bases numbered 9, after V lost 1 base and J lost 15 bases. This CDR3 is built from 15 residues. Germline CDR1 is MGHRA and CDR2 is YSYEKL.

The V call is TRBV27, the J call TRBJ1-2; D is unresolved. The CDR3 extends over 15 amino acids. Germline values: CDR1 MNHEY, CDR2 SMNVEV (reference sequence). The V end was cut by 0 bases, the J end by 1 base, with 9 bases between. For the CDR3, the DNA is TGTGCCAGCAGTTTATCGGGCAGGCTTAACTATGGCTACACCTTC. Amino acid sequence: CASSLSGRLNYGYTF.

The chain is built from TRBV5-6 and TRBJ1-2, with unresolved D. This CDR3 has 14 amino acids. Germline V gene lookup returns CDR1 SGHDT and CDR2 YYEEEE. V gave up 0 bases and J gave up 8 bases, with 14 bases separating them. CDR3 DNA sequence: TGTGCCAGCAGCTTGGAAACGGTCTCCTCGGGCTACACCTTC. Amino acid sequence: CASSLETVSSGYTF.

This chain links TRBV2 with TRBJ1-4, with D tentatively TRBD1 (6 bases). Between the trimmed V and J ends, which lost 4 bases and 7 bases, there was a span of 16 bases. This CDR3 contains 15 residues. Germline-derived CDR1 and CDR2 are SNHLY and FYNNEI. The CDR3 DNA reads as TGTGCCAGCAGTGTAGAGGCAGGGGATGCTGAAAAACTGTTTTTT. Translating gives CASSVEAGDAEKLFF.

As concerns this clone: This CDR3 is also generated by other DNA sequences in the sample. The V and J genes are TRBV4-1 and TRBJ2-3, with 7 bases aligning to TRBD1. Germline CDR1 reads MGHRA; CDR2 reads YSYEKL. V lost 4 bases and J lost 0; bases outside the gene matches: 4. This CDR3 has 15 amino acids. CDR3 coding DNA: TGCGCCAGCAGCCTTCGACAGGGAAGCACAGATACGCAGTATTTT. Residues: CASSLRQGSTDTQYF.

The sample holds one count of this clone. The rearrangement joins TRBV19 to TRBJ1-1; 8 bases line up with TRBD1. Germline CDR1 reads LNHDA; CDR2 reads SQIVND (reference sequence). The junction had 10 bases not matched to a gene; V was cut back by 6 bases and J by 4 bases. The length of the CDR3 is 15 residues. CDR3 in DNA: TGTGCCAGTAGACGGACAGGGACTAGCTTCACTGAAGCTTTCTTT. Its translation is CASRRTGTSFTEAFF.

The V gene is TRBV6-5, the J gene TRBJ1-2; D possibly corresponds to TRBD1 (6 bases). Trimming removed 6 bases at V and 4 bases at J, with 15 bases between. Germline-derived CDR1 and CDR2 are MNHEY and SVGAGI. The CDR3 extends over 14 amino acids. The CDR3, as DNA: TGTGCCAGCAGGCAACGGGGGGCAGGCTATGGCTACACCTTC. This gives the protein CASRQRGAGYGYTF.

The chain has TRBV10-3 and TRBJ1-3; D is ambiguous. Trimming removed 6 bases from V and 0 bases from J, with 9 bases in between. From germline, CDR1 is ENHRY and CDR2 SYGVKD. CDR3 length: 14 amino acids. The DNA for the CDR3 is TGTGCCATCAGGGGTGGAGGCTCTGGAAACACCATATATTTT. It encodes CAIRGGGSGNTIYF.

This rearrangement joins TRBV18 to TRBJ2-3; 7 bases match TRBD2. Germline V gives CDR1 KGHSH, CDR2 LQKENI. The CDR3 spans 18 residues. Trimming took 4 bases from V and 1 from J; bases not matched to a gene: 14. The DNA of the CDR3 is TGTGCCAGCTCACGAGTTGCGGGGGTTGCCAAGGGCACAGATACGCAGTATTTT. This translates into CASSRVAGVAKGTDTQYF.

This clone was observed a handful of times. The rearrangement uses TRBV19 and TRBJ1-6; D gene unclear. V was pared by 5 bases and J by 14 bases, with 13 bases between. CDR1 is LNHDA and CDR2 is SQIVND in the germline V gene (reference sequence). This CDR3 has 12 residues. CDR3 nucleotide sequence: TGTGCCAGTAGTTTGGTGAATTCGGCCCTCCACTTT. Its protein product is CASSLVNSALHF.

V gene TRBV11-3 combines with J gene TRBJ2-7, with a tentative D call TRBD2 (5 bases). V was clipped by 1 base and J by 7 bases, with 20 bases between them. CDR1 is SGHNT and CDR2 is YENEEA in the germline V gene. CDR3 size: 16 residues. For the CDR3, the DNA is TGTGCCAGCAGCTTAGTTGTCCCAGCCGGGATGTTAGAGCAGTACTTC. It translates to CASSLVVPAGMLEQYF.

This clone was seen once. The chain joins TRBV2 to TRBJ1-2; weak D call: TRBD1 (6 bases). Germline V gene sequence: CDR1 SNHLY, CDR2 FYNNEI. Between the trimmed V and J ends, which lost 6 bases and 4 bases, there was a span of 15 bases. The CDR3 runs 14 residues. The CDR3 loop reads CASSPGTDSYGYTF. CDR3 bases: TGTGCCAGCAGCCCCGGGACGGACAGCTATGGCTACACCTTC.

This chain connects TRBV6-5 to TRBJ2-2, with TRBD1 matching over 9 bases. The CDR3 consists of 14 residues. The germline V gene has CDR1 MNHEY and CDR2 SVGAGI. Losses at the gene ends were 10 bases for V and 6 bases for J; bases not matched to a gene: 9. The DNA for the CDR3 is TGTGCCACCATAGGGACAGGGATATCCGGGGAGCTGTTTTTT. It is translated as CATIGTGISGELFF.

The rearrangement links TRBV2 to TRBJ1-4, with D possibly TRBD1 on 6 matching bases. The V end was cut by 6 bases, the J end by 10 bases, with 18 bases between. The CDR3 spans 14 residues. From germline, CDR1 is SNHLY and CDR2 FYNNEI. The CDR3 DNA reads TGTGCCAGCAGGCCGGACACAGGGTACGGAAAACTGTTTTTT. Protein product: CASRPDTGYGKLFF. Looking up the rest from reference TRBV2 and TRBJ1-4 gives the full variable domain: EPEVTQTPSHQVTQMGQEVILRCVPISNHLYFYWYRQILGQKVEFLVSFYNNEISEKSEIFDDQFSVERPDGSNFTLKIRSTKLEDSAMYFCASRPDTGYGKLFFGSGTQLSVL.

A single count supports this clone. The chain uses TRBV18 and TRBJ2-7; the match to TRBD2 covers 10 bases. Germline trimming cut 4 bases from V and 5 bases from J; bases unmatched to any gene: 8. Germline CDR1 is KGHSH and CDR2 is LQKENI. CDR3 length: 15 residues. DNA for the CDR3: TGTGCCAGCTCACAGCAGCGGGGGGGAGGCGACGAGCAGTACTTC. As protein: CASSQQRGGGDEQYF.

J is TRBJ1-2 and V is TRBV5-1; D not resolved. From germline, CDR1 is SGHRS and CDR2 YFSETQ. CDR3 size: 13 residues. V gave up 0 bases and J gave up 4 bases, with 7 bases separating them. This CDR3 is CASSLDRSYGYTF. The CDR3 nucleotides read TGCGCCAGCAGCTTGGACCGTAGCTATGGCTACACCTTC.

This clone was detected only once. The chain carries TRBV5-6 and TRBJ1-1, with D possibly TRBD1 on 5 matching bases. Trimming shortened V by 1 base and J by 1 base, and 8 bases separated the two germline ends. Germline V lookup: CDR1 SGHDT, CDR2 YYEEEE. This CDR3 has 14 amino acids. The chain's CDR3 is CASSLPGENTEAFF. Written as DNA, the CDR3 is TGTGCCAGCAGCTTGCCGGGGGAGAACACTGAAGCTTTCTTT. Full variable domain (missing parts from reference TRBV5-6 and TRBJ1-1): DAGVTQSPTHLIKTRGQQVTLRCSPKSGHDTVSWYQQALGQGPQFIFQYYEEEERQRGNFPDRFSGHQFPNYSSELNVNALLLGDSALYLCASSLPGENTEAFFGQGTRLTVV.

This chain connects TRBV5-1 to TRBJ1-3, with a possible D match to TRBD1 (6 bases). This CDR3 region has 12 residues. V lost 4 bases to trimming and J lost 7 bases, with 9 bases between them. Germline V gene lookup returns CDR1 SGHRS and CDR2 YFSETQ. DNA of the CDR3: TGCGCCAGCAGCAAGGACAGCAACACCATATATTTT. Its translation: CASSKDSNTIYF.

This chain links TRBV7-9 with TRBJ1-1, with TRBD1 matching over 7 bases. CDR3 length: 15 amino acids. The germline V gene has CDR1 SEHNR and CDR2 FQNEAQ (reference sequence). J gave up 0 bases and V 4 bases, and 5 bases lay outside the gene matches. The CDR3, as DNA: TGTGCCAGCAGCTACGAGGGACAGCTGAACACTGAAGCTTTCTTT. It specifies CASSYEGQLNTEAFF.

This sequence joins TRBV10-2 and TRBJ2-5; D is perhaps TRBD2 (5 bases). CDR1 and CDR2 from the germline V gene are WSHSY and SAAADI. The CDR3 length is 14 residues. The V and J ends lost 8 bases and 4 bases respectively, with 17 bases between them. The CDR3 region is CASLGGAFRETQYF. The CDR3 DNA reads as TGCGCCAGCTTAGGAGGTGCCTTCAGAGAGACCCAGTACTTC.

This chain links TRBV5-4 with TRBJ2-2; tentative D call: TRBD2 (6 bases). The CDR3 totals 17 residues. V gave up 0 bases and J gave up 5 bases, with 17 bases separating them. Germline V gene data show CDR1 as SGHNT and CDR2 as YYREEE (reference sequence). The CDR3 here is CASSLGAGTRGTGELFF. In DNA, the CDR3 is TGTGCCAGCAGCTTGGGGGCGGGGACCCGCGGGACCGGGGAGCTGTTTTTT.

J is TRBJ2-1 and V is TRBV2; TRBD2 agrees at 12 bases. V shed 5 bases, J shed 5 bases, and the junction held 4 bases outside the gene matches. The germline CDR1 and CDR2 sequences are SNHLY and FYNNEI. This CDR3 has 15 residues. For the CDR3, the DNA is TGTGCCAGCAGTATAGGACTAGCGGGAAACAATGAGCAGTTCTTC. Protein sequence: CASSIGLAGNNEQFF.